There are a few counts of the clone carrying this T cell receptor beta chain. Its antigen is still unknown. Time point described: pre-sensitization, week 0. Treatment described: therapeutic diphenylcyclopropenone sensitization with weekly scalp DPC. Every donor had alopecia and was 18 to 70 years old; all were suitable for DPC. The source of the sample is a study of human T cells and chemical hapten exposure. Study details: The sensitizer, 2% DPC, was used on around 2 cm by around 2 cm of upper inner arm skin. Each week of the roughly 26-week study, patients had diphenylcyclopropenone applied to the scalp. Study results and limitations: Sensitizing with DPC caused no change in TCRs above 1 in 1000 frequency.

TCRdb reanalysed the RACE reads using MiXCR and keeps one entry per CDR3 protein. The sample lists 50,000 to 70,000 distinct CDR3 sequences, around 10% seen once, with about 8.9% in the top ten. This TCR was sampled from a man in his forties with alopecia areata. Some clones in this sample may be carry-over from other donors' samples. The material was whole blood, obtained in connection with sensitization to the hapten diphenylcyclopropenone (DPC).

CDR3 in amino acids: CSALTTAGNTIYF. In DNA, the CDR3 is TGCAGTGCTCTCACAACAGCTGGAAACACCATATATTTT. V and J are TRBV20-1 and TRBJ1-3; D gene unclear. The CDR3 sequence is 13 residues long. V was shortened by 5 bases and J by 2 bases, with 10 bases between the two germline ends. CDR1 is DFQATT and CDR2 is SNEGSKA in the germline V gene (reference sequence).